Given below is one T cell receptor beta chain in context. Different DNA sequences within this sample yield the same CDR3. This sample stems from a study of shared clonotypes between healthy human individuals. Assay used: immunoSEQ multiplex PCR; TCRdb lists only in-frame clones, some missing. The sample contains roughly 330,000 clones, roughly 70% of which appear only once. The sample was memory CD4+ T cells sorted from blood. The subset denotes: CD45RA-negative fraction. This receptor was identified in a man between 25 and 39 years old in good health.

The CDR3, as DNA: TGTGCCAGCTCAGAACAAGAGACCCAGTACTTC. It codes for CASSEQETQYF. The rearrangement links TRBV18 to TRBJ2-5; D gene unclear. Trimming left V 5 bases short and J 2 bases short, with 3 bases between. This CDR3 spans 11 amino acids. The germline V gene has CDR1 KGHSH and CDR2 LQKENI.